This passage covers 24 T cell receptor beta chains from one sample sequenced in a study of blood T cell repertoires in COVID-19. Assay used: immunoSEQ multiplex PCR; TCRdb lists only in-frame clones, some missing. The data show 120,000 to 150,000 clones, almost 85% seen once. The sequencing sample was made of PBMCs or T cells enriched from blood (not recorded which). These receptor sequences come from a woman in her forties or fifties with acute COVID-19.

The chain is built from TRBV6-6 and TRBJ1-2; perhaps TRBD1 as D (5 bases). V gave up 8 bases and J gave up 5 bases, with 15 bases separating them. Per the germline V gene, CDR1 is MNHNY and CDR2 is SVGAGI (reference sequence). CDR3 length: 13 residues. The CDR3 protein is CASDILQGYGYTF. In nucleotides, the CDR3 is TGTGCCAGCGACATTCTCCAGGGATATGGCTACACCTTC.

The CDR3 region is CATGTGVGSRTEAFF. CDR3 nucleotide sequence: TGTGCCACCGGGACAGGGGTCGGATCTAGGACTGAAGCTTTCTTT. The chain has TRBV24-1 and TRBJ1-1, with 10 bases matching TRBD1. The CDR3 length is 15 residues. V lost 9 bases, J lost 5 bases, and 11 bases stayed unmatched. Germline CDR1 and CDR2: KGHDR and SFDVKD.

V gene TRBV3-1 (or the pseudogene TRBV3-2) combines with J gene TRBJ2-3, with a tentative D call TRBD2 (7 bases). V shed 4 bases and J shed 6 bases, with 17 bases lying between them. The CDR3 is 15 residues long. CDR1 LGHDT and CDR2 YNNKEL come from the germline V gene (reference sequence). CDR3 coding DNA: TGTGCCAGCAGCCGCTTGGGGGGGCCTGGGGATACGCAGTATTTT. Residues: CASSRLGGPGDTQYF.

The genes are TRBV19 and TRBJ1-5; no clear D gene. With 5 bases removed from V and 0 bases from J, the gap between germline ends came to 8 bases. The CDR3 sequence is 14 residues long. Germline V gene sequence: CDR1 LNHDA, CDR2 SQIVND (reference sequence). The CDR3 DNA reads TGTGCCAGTAGTGCGACAAATAGCAATCAGCCCCAGCATTTT. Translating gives CASSATNSNQPQHF.

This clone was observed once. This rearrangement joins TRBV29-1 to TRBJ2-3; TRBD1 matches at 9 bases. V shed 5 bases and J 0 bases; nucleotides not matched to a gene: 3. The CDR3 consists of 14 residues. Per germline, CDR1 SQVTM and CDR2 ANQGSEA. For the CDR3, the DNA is TGCAGCGTTCAAGGACAGGGGAGCACAGATACGCAGTATTTT. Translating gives CSVQGQGSTDTQYF.

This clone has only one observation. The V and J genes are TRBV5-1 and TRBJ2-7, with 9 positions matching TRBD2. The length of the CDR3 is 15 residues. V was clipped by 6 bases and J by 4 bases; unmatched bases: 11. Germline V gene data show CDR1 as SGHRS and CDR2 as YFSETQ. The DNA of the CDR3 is TGCGCCAGCATCCAGGATCCTAGCGGGGCTTACGAGCAGTACTTC. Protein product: CASIQDPSGAYEQYF. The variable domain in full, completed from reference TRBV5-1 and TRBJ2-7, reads KAGVTQTPRYLIKTRGQQVTLSCSPISGHRSVSWYQQTPGQGLQFLFEYFSETQRNKGNFPGRFSGRQFSNSRSEMNVSTLELGDSALYLCASIQDPSGAYEQYFGPGTRLTVT.

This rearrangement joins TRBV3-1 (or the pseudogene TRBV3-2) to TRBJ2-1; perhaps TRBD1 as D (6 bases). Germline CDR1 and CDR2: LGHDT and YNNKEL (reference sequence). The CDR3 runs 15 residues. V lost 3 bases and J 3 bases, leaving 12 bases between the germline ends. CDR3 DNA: TGTGCCAGCAGCCAGCCGACAGGAGACTACAATGAGCAGTTCTTC. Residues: CASSQPTGDYNEQFF.

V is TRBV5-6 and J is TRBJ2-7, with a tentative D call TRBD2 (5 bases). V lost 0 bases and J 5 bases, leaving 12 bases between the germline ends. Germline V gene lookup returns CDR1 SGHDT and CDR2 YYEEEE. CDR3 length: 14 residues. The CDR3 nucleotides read TGTGCCAGCAGCTTGGGGTCGGGGTTCGACGAGCAGTACTTC. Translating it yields CASSLGSGFDEQYF.

CDR3 protein: CASSFLGGEANEKLFF. The CDR3 nucleotides are TGTGCCAGCAGCTTCCTTGGAGGGGAGGCAAATGAAAAACTGTTTTTT. The rearrangement links TRBV5-4 to TRBJ1-4; maybe TRBD1 (5 bases). The CDR3 sequence is 16 residues long. The V end was cut by 2 bases, the J end by 5 bases, with 16 bases between. Looked up from germline, CDR1 is SGHNT and CDR2 is YYREEE (reference sequence).

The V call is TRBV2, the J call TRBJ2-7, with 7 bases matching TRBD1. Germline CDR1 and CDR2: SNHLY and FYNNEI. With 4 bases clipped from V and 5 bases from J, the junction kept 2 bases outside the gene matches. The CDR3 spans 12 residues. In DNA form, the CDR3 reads TGTGCCAGCAGTGCGACAGGGAACGAGCAGTACTTC. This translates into CASSATGNEQYF.

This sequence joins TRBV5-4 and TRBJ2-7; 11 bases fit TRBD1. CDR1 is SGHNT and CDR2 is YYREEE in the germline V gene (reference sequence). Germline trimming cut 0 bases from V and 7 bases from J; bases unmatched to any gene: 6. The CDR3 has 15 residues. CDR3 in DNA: TGTGCCAGCAGCTTGGAGGGGACAGGGGGGTGGGAGCAGTACTTC. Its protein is CASSLEGTGGWEQYF. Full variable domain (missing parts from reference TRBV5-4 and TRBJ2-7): ETGVTQSPTHLIKTRGQQVTLRCSSQSGHNTVSWYQQALGQGPQFIFQYYREEENGRGNFPPRFSGLQFPNYSSELNVNALELDDSALYLCASSLEGTGGWEQYFGPGTRLTVT.

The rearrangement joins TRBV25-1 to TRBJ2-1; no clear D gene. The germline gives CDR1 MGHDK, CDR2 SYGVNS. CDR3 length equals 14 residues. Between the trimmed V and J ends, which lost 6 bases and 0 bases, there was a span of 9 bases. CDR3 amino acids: CASSLTSSYNEQFF. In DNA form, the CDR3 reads TGTGCCAGCAGCCTTACCAGCTCCTACAATGAGCAGTTCTTC.

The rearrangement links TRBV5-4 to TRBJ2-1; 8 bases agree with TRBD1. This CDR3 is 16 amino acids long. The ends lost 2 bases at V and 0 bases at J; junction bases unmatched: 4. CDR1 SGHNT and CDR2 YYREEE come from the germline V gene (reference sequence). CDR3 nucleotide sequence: TGTGCCAGCAGCTTTGGACAGGGATACTCCTACAATGAGCAGTTCTTC. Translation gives CASSFGQGYSYNEQFF.

CDR3 nucleotide sequence: TGTGCCAGCAGCCTCGACTCTAGCACAGATACGCAGTATTTT. Translating gives CASSLDSSTDTQYF. The V call is TRBV7-3, the J call TRBJ2-3; no definite D call. Germline lookup yields CDR1 SGHTA and CDR2 FQGTGA. Trimming took 5 bases from V and 0 from J, leaving 9 bases between them. This CDR3 comprises 14 residues.

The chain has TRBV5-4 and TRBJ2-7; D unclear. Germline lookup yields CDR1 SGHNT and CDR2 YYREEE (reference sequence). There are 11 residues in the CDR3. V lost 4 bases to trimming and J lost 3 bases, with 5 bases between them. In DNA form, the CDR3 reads TGTGCCAGCAGCCTATACTACGAGCAGTACTTC. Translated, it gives CASSLYYEQYF.

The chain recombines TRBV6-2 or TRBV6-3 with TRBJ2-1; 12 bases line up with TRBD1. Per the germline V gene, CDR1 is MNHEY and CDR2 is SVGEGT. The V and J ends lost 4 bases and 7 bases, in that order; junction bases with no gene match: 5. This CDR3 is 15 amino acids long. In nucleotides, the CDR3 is TGTGCCAGCAGTTTGTGGGACAGGGGGCAGAATGAGCAGTTCTTC. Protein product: CASSLWDRGQNEQFF.

Here the CDR3 reads CASSMAGRETQYF. CDR3 DNA: TGCGCCAGCAGTATGGCGGGACGGGAGACCCAGTACTTC. The chain uses TRBV10-2 and TRBJ2-5; D perhaps matches TRBD2 (6 bases). CDR3 size: 13 residues. Germline V gives CDR1 WSHSY, CDR2 SAAADI. V was cut by 5 bases and J by 5 bases, with 12 bases left in between.

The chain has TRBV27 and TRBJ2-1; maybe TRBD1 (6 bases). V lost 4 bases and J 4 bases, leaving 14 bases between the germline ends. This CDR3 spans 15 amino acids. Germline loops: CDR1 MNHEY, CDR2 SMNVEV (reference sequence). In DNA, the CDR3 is TGTGCCAGCAGTTCCAGGGGTATTGATTACAATGAGCAGTTCTTC. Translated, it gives CASSSRGIDYNEQFF.

Written as DNA, the CDR3 is TGTGCCAGCAGTTTAGGAACAGGGGGGTATTTCTCTGGCTACACCTTC. Translated: CASSLGTGGYFSGYTF. The V call is TRBV27, the J call TRBJ1-2, with TRBD1 matching over 8 bases. Germline CDR1 reads MNHEY; CDR2 reads SMNVEV (reference sequence). CDR3 length equals 16 residues. With 2 bases clipped from V and 7 bases from J, the junction kept 12 bases outside the gene matches.

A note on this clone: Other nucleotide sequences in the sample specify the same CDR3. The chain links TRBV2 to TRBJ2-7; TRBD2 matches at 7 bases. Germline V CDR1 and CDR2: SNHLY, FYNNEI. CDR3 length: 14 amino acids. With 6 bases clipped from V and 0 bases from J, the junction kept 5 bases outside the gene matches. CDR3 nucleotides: TGTGCCAGCAGAGGGCGGGAGACCTCCTACGAGCAGTACTTC. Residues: CASRGRETSYEQYF.

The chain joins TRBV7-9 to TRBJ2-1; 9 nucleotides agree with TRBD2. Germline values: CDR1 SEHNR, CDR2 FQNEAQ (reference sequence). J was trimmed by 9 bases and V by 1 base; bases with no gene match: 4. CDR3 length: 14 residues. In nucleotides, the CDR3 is TGTGCCAGCAGCTTAGGATATAGCGGGGGTGAGCAGTTCTTC. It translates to CASSLGYSGGEQFF.

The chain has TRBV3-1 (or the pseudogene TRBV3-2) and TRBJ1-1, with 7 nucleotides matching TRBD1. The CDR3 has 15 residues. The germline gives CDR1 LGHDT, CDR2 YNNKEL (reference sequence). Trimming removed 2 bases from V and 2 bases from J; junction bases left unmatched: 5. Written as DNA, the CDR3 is TGTGCCAGCAGCCAAACTTACAGGGGTAACACTGAAGCTTTCTTT. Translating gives CASSQTYRGNTEAFF.

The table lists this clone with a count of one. As DNA, the CDR3 is TGTGCCAGCAGTTTACAGGGGGGTCAAAGTAGCTACACCTTC. The encoded protein is CASSLQGGQSSYTF. This chain uses TRBV27 with TRBJ1-2; 7 bases fit TRBD1. V trimming: 2 bases; J trimming: 9 bases; junction bases outside the gene matches: 9. Germline CDR1 and CDR2: MNHEY and SMNVEV (reference sequence). The CDR3 runs 14 residues.

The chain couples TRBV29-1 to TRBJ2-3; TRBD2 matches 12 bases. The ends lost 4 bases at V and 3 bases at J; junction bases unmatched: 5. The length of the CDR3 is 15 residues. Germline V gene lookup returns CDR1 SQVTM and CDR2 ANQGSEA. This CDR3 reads CSVVLGLAGTDTQYF. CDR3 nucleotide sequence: TGCAGCGTTGTACTTGGACTAGCGGGAACAGATACGCAGTATTTT.